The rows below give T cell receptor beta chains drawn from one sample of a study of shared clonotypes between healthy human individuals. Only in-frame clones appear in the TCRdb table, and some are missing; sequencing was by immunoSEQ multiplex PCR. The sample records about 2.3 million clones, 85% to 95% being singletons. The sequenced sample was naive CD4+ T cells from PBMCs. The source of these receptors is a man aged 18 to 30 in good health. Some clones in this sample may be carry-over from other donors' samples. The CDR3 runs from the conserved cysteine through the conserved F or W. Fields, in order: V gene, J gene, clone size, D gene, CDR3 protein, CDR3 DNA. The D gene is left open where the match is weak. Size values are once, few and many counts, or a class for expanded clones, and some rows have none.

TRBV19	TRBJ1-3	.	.	CASSIFTGISGNTIYF	TGTGCCAGTAGTATATTCACAGGGATCTCTGGAAACACCATATATTTT
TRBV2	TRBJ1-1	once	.	CASSEALGGIHTEAFF	TGTGCCAGCAGTGAAGCGCTTGGGGGAATACACACTGAAGCTTTCTTT
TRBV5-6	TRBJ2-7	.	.	CASSLRGDEQYF	TGTGCCAGCAGTTTAAGGGGGGACGAGCAGTACTTC
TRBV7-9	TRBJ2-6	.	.	CASSPQGLSGANVLTF	TGTGCCAGCAGCCCCCAGGGGCTCTCTGGGGCCAACGTCCTGACTTTC
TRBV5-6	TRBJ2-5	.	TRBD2	CASTLETSVETQYF	TGTGCCAGCACCTTGGAGACTAGCGTGGAGACCCAGTACTTC
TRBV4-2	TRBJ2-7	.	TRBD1	CASSQTGGRQYEQYF	TGTGCCAGCAGCCAGACAGGGGGCCGCCAGTACGAGCAGTACTTC
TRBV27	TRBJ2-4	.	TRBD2	CARAGAGASFAKNIQYF	TGTGCCAGGGCTGGTGCGGGAGCGTCGTTTGCCAAAAACATTCAGTACTTC
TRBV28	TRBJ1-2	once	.	CASSPSGTERFGYTF	TGTGCCAGCAGTCCCTCCGGGACGGAGCGATTTGGCTACACCTTC
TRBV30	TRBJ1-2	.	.	CAWSRENPYGYTF	TGTGCCTGGAGTCGTGAGAATCCCTATGGCTACACCTTC
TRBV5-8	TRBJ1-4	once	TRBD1	CASSSIRGQGNEKLFF	TGTGCCAGCAGCTCAATCAGGGGACAGGGAAATGAAAAACTGTTTTTT
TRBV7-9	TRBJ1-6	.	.	CASSRSNSPLHF	TGTGCCAGCAGCCGAAGTAATTCACCCCTCCACTTT
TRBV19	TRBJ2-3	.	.	CACSTGLPTDTQYF	TGTGCCTGCTCAACAGGGCTTCCCACAGATACGCAGTATTTT
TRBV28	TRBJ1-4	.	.	CASSSLGDPNEKLFF	TGTGCCAGCAGTTCCCTCGGGGACCCCAATGAAAAACTGTTTTTT
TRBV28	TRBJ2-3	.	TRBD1	CASSRPVQGSTDTQYF	TGTGCCAGCAGTCGACCCGTACAGGGGAGCACAGATACGCAGTATTTT
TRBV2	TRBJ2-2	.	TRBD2	CASRRGRGGTGELFF	TGTGCCAGCAGGCGCGGGAGGGGAGGGACCGGGGAGCTGTTTTTT
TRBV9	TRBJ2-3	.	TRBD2	CASSYTSLAGTDTQYF	TGTGCCAGCAGCTATACCTCCCTAGCGGGCACAGATACGCAGTATTTT
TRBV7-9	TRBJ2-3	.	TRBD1	CASSSGQGADTQYF	TGTGCCAGCAGCTCGGGACAGGGGGCTGATACGCAGTATTTT
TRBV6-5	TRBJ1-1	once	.	CASSRPGGRGTEAFF	TGTGCCAGCAGCCGCCCGGGGGGGCGCGGCACTGAAGCTTTCTTT
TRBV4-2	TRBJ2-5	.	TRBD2	CASSSLAGMGETQYF	TGTGCCAGCAGCTCATTAGCGGGAATGGGAGAGACCCAGTACTTC
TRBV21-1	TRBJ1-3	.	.	CASERLLSGNTIYF	TGTGCCAGCGAGCGGCTGCTCTCTGGAAACACCATATATTTT
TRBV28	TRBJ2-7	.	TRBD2	CASSPPYGRAGEQYF	TGTGCCAGCAGCCCCCCCTACGGGAGGGCTGGGGAGCAGTACTTC
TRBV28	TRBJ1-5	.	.	CAISPTGPTNQPQHF	TGTGCCATATCCCCCACAGGGCCGACTAATCAGCCCCAGCATTTT
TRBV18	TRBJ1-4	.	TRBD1	CASSRDRDATNEKLFF	TGTGCCAGCTCTAGGGACAGGGACGCAACTAATGAAAAACTGTTTTTT
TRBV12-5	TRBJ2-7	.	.	CASGKDGTYEQYF	TGTGCTAGTGGGAAGGACGGCACCTACGAGCAGTACTTC
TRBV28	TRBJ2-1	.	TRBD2	CASRGLASGSYNEQFF	TGTGCCAGCAGAGGACTAGCTAGCGGCTCCTACAATGAGCAGTTCTTC
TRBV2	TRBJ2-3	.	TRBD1	CAVFRDRITDTQYF	TGTGCCGTCTTCCGGGACAGAATCACAGATACGCAGTATTTT
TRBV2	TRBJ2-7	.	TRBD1	CASSHRQGRGSYEQYF	TGTGCCAGCAGCCACAGACAGGGTCGCGGATCCTACGAGCAGTACTTC
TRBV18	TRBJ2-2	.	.	CASSPDIGELFF	TGTGCCAGCTCGCCAGACATCGGGGAGCTGTTTTTT
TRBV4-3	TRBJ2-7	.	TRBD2	CASSQDSPSRSLAGGRPYEQYF	TGCGCCAGCAGCCAAGATTCCCCGTCCCGATCACTAGCAGGCGGGAGGCCCTACGAGCAGTACTTC
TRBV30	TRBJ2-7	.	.	CAWSVRGEQYF	TGTGCCTGGAGTGTTCGGGGGGAGCAGTACTTC
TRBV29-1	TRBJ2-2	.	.	CSVGGRLNTGELFF	TGCAGCGTTGGTGGCAGGCTAAACACCGGGGAGCTGTTTTTT
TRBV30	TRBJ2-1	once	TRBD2	CAWSPRLAGGPYEQFF	TGTGCCTGGAGTCCCCGACTAGCGGGAGGGCCTTATGAGCAGTTCTTC
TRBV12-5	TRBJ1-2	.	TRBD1	CASGLVQGQGASGYTF	TGTGCTAGTGGTTTGGTACAGGGACAGGGGGCGAGTGGCTACACCTTC
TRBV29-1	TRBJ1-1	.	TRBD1	CSVRGQGGKNTEAFF	TGCAGCGTTAGGGGACAGGGGGGAAAGAACACTGAAGCTTTCTTT
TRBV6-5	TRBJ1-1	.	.	CASSPPGEYTEAFF	TGTGCCAGCAGCCCGCCAGGGGAATACACTGAAGCTTTCTTT
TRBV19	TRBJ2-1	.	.	CASSVGVSYNEQFF	TGTGCCAGTAGTGTGGGGGTCTCCTACAATGAGCAGTTCTTC
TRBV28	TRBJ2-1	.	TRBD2	CASSFSSGRGVNEQFF	TGTGCCAGCAGTTTCTCTAGCGGGAGGGGAGTCAATGAGCAGTTCTTC
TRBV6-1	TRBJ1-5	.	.	CASSARWTSNQPQHF	TGTGCCAGCAGTGCTAGATGGACGAGCAATCAGCCCCAGCATTTT
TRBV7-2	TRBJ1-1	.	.	CASSLQGAGTEAFF	TGTGCCAGCAGCTTACAGGGAGCCGGCACTGAAGCTTTCTTT
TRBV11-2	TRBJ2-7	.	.	CASSLFHEQYF	TGTGCCAGCAGCTTATTCCACGAGCAGTACTTC
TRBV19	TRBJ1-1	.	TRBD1	CASSPRDRGGTEAFF	TGTGCCAGTAGCCCCCGGGACAGGGGTGGGACTGAAGCTTTCTTT
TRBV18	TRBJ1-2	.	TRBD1	CASSQTGNNYGYTF	TGTGCCAGCTCACAGACAGGGAATAACTATGGCTACACCTTC
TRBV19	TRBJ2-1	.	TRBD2	CASSIRLASHNEQFF	TGTGCCAGTAGTATTCGACTAGCTTCCCACAATGAGCAGTTCTTC
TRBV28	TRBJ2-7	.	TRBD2	CASTPGGPYEQYF	TGTGCCAGCACGCCGGGAGGCCCCTACGAGCAGTACTTC